Here is one T cell receptor beta chain with its context. The authors' processing: Amplified reference gene primers provided the basis for estimating nucleated cell counts. Method: immunoSEQ multiplex PCR; TCRdb's copy keeps in-frame clones and lacks some. That table furnishes V, J and clone size, whereas the DNA furnished D and trimming. The repertoire consists of about 300,000 clones, with approximately 86% occurring once and the leading ten covering roughly 1.3%. The CDR3 spans 11 residues. Looked up from germline, CDR1 is SNHLY and CDR2 is FYNNEI. V trimming: 6 bases; J trimming: 5 bases; junction bases outside the gene matches: 1. This specimen comes from a study of blood T cell repertoires in COVID-19. In the study overall: The samples span acute and convalescent COVID-19 from the United States, Italy and Spain. PBMCs, B-cell-depleted T cells, or T cells provided the cDNA or gDNA that made up the material.

The J gene is TRBJ2-7, the V gene TRBV2; 7 bases agree with TRBD1. This clonotype was sampled from a man aged 70 or older with acute or convalescent COVID-19. The sample was peripheral blood. CDR3 DNA: TGTGCCAGCAGAGGGACAGACGAGCAGTACTTC. This encodes CASRGTDEQYF. The whole variable domain, remainder taken from reference TRBV2 and TRBJ2-7, is EPEVTQTPSHQVTQMGQEVILRCVPISNHLYFYWYRQILGQKVEFLVSFYNNEISEKSEIFDDQFSVERPDGSNFTLKIRSTKLEDSAMYFCASRGTDEQYFGPGTRLTVT.